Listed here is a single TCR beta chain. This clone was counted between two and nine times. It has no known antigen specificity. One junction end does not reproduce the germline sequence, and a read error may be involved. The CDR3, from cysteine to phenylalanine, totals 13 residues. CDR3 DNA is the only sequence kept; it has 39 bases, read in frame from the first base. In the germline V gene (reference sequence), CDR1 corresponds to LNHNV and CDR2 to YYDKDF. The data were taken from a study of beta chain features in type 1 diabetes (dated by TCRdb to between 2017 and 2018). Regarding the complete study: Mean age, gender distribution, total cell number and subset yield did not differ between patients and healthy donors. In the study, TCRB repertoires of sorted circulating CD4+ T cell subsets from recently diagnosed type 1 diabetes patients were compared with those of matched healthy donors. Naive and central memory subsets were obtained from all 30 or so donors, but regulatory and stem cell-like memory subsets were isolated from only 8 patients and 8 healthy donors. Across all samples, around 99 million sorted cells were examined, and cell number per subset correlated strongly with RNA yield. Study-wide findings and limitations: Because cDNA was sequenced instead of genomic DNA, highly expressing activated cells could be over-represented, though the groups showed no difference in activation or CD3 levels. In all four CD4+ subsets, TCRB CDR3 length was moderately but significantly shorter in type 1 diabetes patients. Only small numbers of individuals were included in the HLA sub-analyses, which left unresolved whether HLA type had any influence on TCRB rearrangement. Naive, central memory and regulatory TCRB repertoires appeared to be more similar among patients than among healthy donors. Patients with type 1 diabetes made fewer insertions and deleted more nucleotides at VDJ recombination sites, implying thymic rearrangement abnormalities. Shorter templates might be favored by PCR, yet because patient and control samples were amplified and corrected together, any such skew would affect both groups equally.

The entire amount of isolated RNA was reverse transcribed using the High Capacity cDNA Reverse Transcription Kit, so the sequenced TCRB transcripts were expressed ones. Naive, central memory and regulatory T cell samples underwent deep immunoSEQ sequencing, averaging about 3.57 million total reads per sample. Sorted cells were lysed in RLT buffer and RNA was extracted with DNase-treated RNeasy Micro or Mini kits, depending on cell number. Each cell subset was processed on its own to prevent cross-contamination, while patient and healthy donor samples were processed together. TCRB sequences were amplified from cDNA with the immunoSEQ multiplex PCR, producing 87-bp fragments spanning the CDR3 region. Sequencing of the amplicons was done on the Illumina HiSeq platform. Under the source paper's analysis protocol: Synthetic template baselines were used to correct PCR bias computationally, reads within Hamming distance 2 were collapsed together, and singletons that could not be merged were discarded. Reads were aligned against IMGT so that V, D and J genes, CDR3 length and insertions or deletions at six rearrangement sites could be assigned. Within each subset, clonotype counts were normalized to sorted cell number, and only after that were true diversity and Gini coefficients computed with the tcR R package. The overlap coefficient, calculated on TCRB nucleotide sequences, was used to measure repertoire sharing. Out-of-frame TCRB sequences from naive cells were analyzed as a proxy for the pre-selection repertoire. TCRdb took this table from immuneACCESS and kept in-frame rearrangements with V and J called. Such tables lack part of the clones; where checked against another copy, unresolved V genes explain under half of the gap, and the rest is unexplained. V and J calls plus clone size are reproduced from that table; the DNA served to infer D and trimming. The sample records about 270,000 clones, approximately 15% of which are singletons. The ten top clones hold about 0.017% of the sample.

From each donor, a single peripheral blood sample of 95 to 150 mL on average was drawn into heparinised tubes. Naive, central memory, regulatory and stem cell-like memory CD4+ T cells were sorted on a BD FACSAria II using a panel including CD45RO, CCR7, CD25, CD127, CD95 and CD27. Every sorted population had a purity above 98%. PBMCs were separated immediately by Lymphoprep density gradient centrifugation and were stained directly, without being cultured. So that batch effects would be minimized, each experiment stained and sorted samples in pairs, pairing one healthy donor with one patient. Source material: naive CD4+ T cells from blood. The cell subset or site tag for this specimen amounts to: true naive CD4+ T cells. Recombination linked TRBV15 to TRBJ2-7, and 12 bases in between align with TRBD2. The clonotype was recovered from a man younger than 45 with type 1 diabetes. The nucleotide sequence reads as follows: TGTGCCACCAGCCCCAGGACTAGCGGGGAGCGCGTTTTC. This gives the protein CATSPRTSGERVF.